This T cell receptor (beta chain) stems from a study of cytomegalovirus exposure and HLA in healthy donors (dated by TCRdb to between 2016 and 2019). At the level of the whole study: An earlier analysis of approximately 600 of the donors reported 250 to 350 Gb of sequence data and around 120 million unique TCR beta sequences from some 180 million T cells. To predict cytomegalovirus infection status, the study brought together high-throughput TCR immunosequencing, statistical association of individual TCRs with disease status, and machine learning. All discovery cohort repertoires had been generated on a single sequencing platform. Typing coverage differed by locus: A, B, C, DRB1 and DQB1 were typed in roughly 620-630 donors, DQA1 in roughly 500, DPA1 in some 570, and DPB1 in 400 to 480. Rather than using new phenotypic data, the later analysis identified candidate immune exposures from TCR beta sequences and from how often those sequences occurred across donors. Of the 398 genotyped donors, 65% to 90% fell in the genetic ancestry cluster associated with self-reported Caucasian donors. Both class I and class II loci were covered by HLA typing, at four-digit resolution. About five DR-DQ haplotypes were treated as single units for association and clustering because of strong linkage in the cohort. The study used immunosequencing to profile the T cell repertoires of approximately 630 subjects and linked those repertoires to cytomegalovirus serostatus. A later analysis re-examined previously published TCR beta repertoires from over 500 donors and added high-resolution HLA genotyping to investigate patterns of TCR occurrence. The study aimed to test whether signatures of past pathogen exposure could be identified by cataloging public T cell receptors. An early release covering roughly 600 HLA-typed donors comprised approximately 290 gigabases of sequencing data and around 86 million unique TCR sequences. Donor age, sex, ethnicity and CMV serostatus were compiled together with the repertoire data. An earlier analysis of around 540 of the donors applied high-throughput TCR beta sequencing to assess whether each TCR beta V gene segment acted as functional or pseudogenic. Genome-wide SNP genotypes for about 65% of the roughly 700 donors were used in a later genetic analysis, which treated that subset as a discovery cohort. Among over 350 genotyped donors of the cohort, an average of roughly 240,000 unique TCR beta nucleotide sequences were sequenced per donor, roughly 18% of them non-productive. In addition to the first cohort of 650 to 750 subjects, a separate validation cohort of 120 different subjects was used.

Points on this clone: Its antigen target is currently unknown. Per-base quality was not reported, and no clone a single base away is much larger than it.

The cohort comprised 710 or so healthy bone marrow donors. All cohort members were sampled while nominally healthy, although unrecorded immune exposures were likely present. The donor was CMV seropositive and belonged to the group of more than 250 seropositive cohort members. A peripheral blood sample was provided by each donor, and peripheral blood mononuclear cells were used for TCR beta sequencing. The Qiagen DNeasy Blood Extraction Kit was used to extract genomic DNA from the blood cell samples. The CDR3 runs 12 amino acids, cysteine and phenylalanine included. Only the CDR3 region is kept as DNA, spanning 36 bases read in frame from base 1. Unmatched junction bases come to 4, with V trimmed by 7 bases and J by 3 bases. Per the germline V gene, SQVTM is the CDR1 and ANQGSEA is the CDR2. The investigation overall reported the following: A further reported finding was that TCR beta sequences accurately predicted the HLA-A and HLA-B alleles for most subjects in the first cohort. In an earlier analysis of around 600 of the donors, most TCR beta V segments were observed in productive rearrangements about 87% or about 30% of the time, broadly matching IMGT annotations. According to a later analysis, parvovirus B19, influenza, CMV and Epstein-Barr virus appeared linked to several top co-occurrence clusters. Three of the identified cytomegalovirus-associated TCR beta chains were confirmed in vitro to be specific for cytomegalovirus antigens. Compared with the approximately 600-donor mean, donors in an Asian-associated ancestry cluster had fewer N-insertions in productive TCRs, according to a later genetic analysis. In a later analysis, HLA-associated TCR beta chains showed more clonal expansion and lower generation probabilities than non-associated chains that were equally common. A cluster of highly shared sequence variants was judged likely to be a technical artifact of the sequencing pipeline. The classifier was reported to diagnose cytomegalovirus status with high specificity and sensitivity in both the original and validation cohorts. The only immune exposure information available for the cohort was CMV serostatus. Presence/absence analyses assumed roughly uniform sequencing depth across donors, an assumption that may not hold. In this cohort, only TCR beta chains were sequenced, and detectable features were limited by the absence of alpha or paired-chain data. According to the authors, the approach could potentially be generalized to other disease states and immunological phenotypes. Most TCR sequences were seen in very few donors, while some public TCRs were found in many individuals. The study gave a list of some 150 TCR beta chains associated with cytomegalovirus. Correlated functional status among segregating V segments might reflect linkage disequilibrium, but an unknown experimental factor could not be ruled out. Because the 87-base-pair reads could not distinguish some IMGT-functional V segments, including TRBV6-2 and TRBV6-3, those segments were excluded. A later genetic analysis associated a missense DCLRE1C variant with V-gene and J-gene trimming of TCR beta chains, and an independent cohort replicated the association. Most CMV-associated TCR beta chains appeared to be HLA-restricted in a later analysis, and the HLA associations seemed to be driven largely by CMV exposure. In a later analysis, the rate of TCR association differed among HLA loci, with DRB1 alleles having the most associated TCRs and HLA-C alleles having the fewest. Because counts were too low, approximately 18 rarely observed V segments, including chromosome 9 orphons, were excluded from the earlier analysis of 500 to 700 of the donors. Because some donors lacked HLA typing at each locus, the association tests relied only on the typed subset. When HLA alleles, especially DR and DQ, strongly co-occurred, TCR associations were difficult to assign to individual alleles. At a false discovery rate of 0.05, a later analysis linked around 15,000 TCR beta sequences to specific HLA alleles.

The receptor library was made with the immunoSEQ multiplex PCR assay. The multiplex PCR relied on a mix of 60 forward primers for TCR Vbeta segments and 13 reverse primers for TCR Jbeta segments. The CDR3 region of rearranged TCR beta genes was amplified from genomic DNA by a multiplex PCR assay. The Illumina HiSeq System was used to sequence the amplified TCR beta libraries as 87-base-pair reads. In the paper's pipeline: In a later analysis, around 80 million unique TCR beta chains were counted across the approximately 670 repertoires, and some 10 million of these chains were shared by at least two donors. A nearest-neighbor algorithm error-corrected the raw reads and collapsed the reads into unique sequences, merging closely related sequences to remove PCR and sequencing errors. V, D and J gene segments were assigned by aligning CDR3 sequences to IMGT reference sequences. For a sequence to be retained, a match of at least six nucleotides was required to both a V gene segment and a J gene segment. A rearrangement was called productive if the CDR3 had no stop codons and remained in frame with V and J, and every other rearrangement was called non-productive. Following IMGT convention, CDR3 was defined as the stretch from the second conserved V-encoded cysteine to the conserved J-encoded phenylalanine. The earlier analysis of about 620 of the donors excluded sequences that lacked an unambiguous match to a single V gene segment. In an earlier analysis of some 590 of the donors, a V segment was called functional when productive rearrangements were above 56.7%, and segregating when the standard deviation between donors exceeded 5%. A statistical classification framework was developed to diagnose cytomegalovirus status using the catalog of TCR beta chain sequences. In a later analysis, V and J genes were assigned by comparing TCR nucleotide sequences against IMGT/GENE-DB human TR gene sequences. A later analysis assigned CDR3 sequences and most-parsimonious VDJ recombination scenarios with the TCRdist pipeline. In a later analysis, each TCR beta chain was defined by its CDR3 amino acid sequence together with its V-gene family, and reads without a unique V-gene family were excluded. A later analysis removed roughly 590 highly shared, low-generation-probability nucleotide sequences to deal with suspected cross-contamination and a sequencing artifact. For each public chain, a later analysis derived a clonal expansion index from normalized ranks of inferred template counts within each repertoire. Generation probabilities in a later analysis came from a VDJ recombination model fitted to out-of-frame rearrangements, and those results were checked against IGoR. A later analysis scored TCR-TCR, TCR-HLA and TCR-CMV co-occurrence with hypergeometric tests, applying a repertoire-size bias correction to TCR pairs. To estimate false discovery rates, a later analysis permuted the HLA or CMV assignments 20 times. In a later analysis, co-occurring TCRs were grouped using DBSCAN, with TCRdist sequence similarity added in when clustering inside HLA-allele-positive subsets. Repertoires with fewer than 30,000 or more than 120,000 public chains were left out of co-occurrence clustering, as were a handful of repertoires with anomalous nucleotide sharing. TCRdb took over this immuneACCESS table, retaining in-frame rearrangements with V and J assigned. Such tables are incomplete; in checked studies, under half of the missing clones stem from an unresolved V gene, and the remainder is unexplained. The V and J calls and clone size come from that table; D and trimming were worked out from the DNA. The sample yields around 95,000 clones; under 85% were counted once. Roughly 3.8% of the sample goes to the ten largest clones.

The sequenced sample was PBMCs. The chain is assembled from TRBV29-1 and TRBJ2-3, with TRBD2 matching 7 junction bases. The TCR originated in a female donor in good health and CMV-seropositive. The DNA sequence is as follows: TGCAGCGAATTGGGGGGGACAGATACGCAGTATTTT. It specifies CSELGGTDTQYF.